These 15 T cell receptor beta chains were all obtained from the same sample, sequenced in a study of spatial heterogeneity in lung cancer. TCRdb re-called the 5' RACE reads through MiXCR, storing one row per CDR3 protein. The sample contains fewer than 5,000 distinct CDR3 sequences, around 25% of which appear only once. Time point noted: sample taken at primary tumor resection. Tumor, nontumor lung or frozen PBMC supplied whole RNA, sequenced without sorting. The sample here was PBMCs, taken at surgery. The receptors derive from a female donor with early-stage non-small cell lung cancer.

Comments on this clonotype: Because this beta chain is a stray read in a library intended to capture alpha chains, its abundance should not be given much weight. The CDR3 sequence: CSVSRGRAYEQYF. The CDR3 DNA sequence: TGCAGCGTTAGTCGCGGGAGGGCCTACGAGCAGTACTTC. V usage is TRBV29-1 and J usage is TRBJ2-7; 9 nucleotides align to TRBD2. CDR1 is SQVTM and CDR2 is ANQGSEA in the germline V gene. This CDR3 region has 13 residues. The J segment lost 2 bases and the V segment lost 5 bases, leaving 4 bases of the junction unmatched.

For this clonotype: Being off target in a library aimed at alpha chains, this beta chain has a size of little meaning. The rearrangement uses TRBV5-1 and TRBJ2-1; 11 bases map to TRBD2. The CDR3 length is 15 residues. Germline assignment: CDR1 SGHRS and CDR2 YFSETQ. Trimming at V came to 4 bases and at J to 8 bases, leaving 8 bases not matched to a gene. CDR3 nucleotides: TGCGCCAGCAGCCCTCTAGCGGGAGGTACCGATGAGCAGTTCTTC. This encodes CASSPLAGGTDEQFF.

Points on this clonotype: This beta chain slipped into a library made for alpha chains as a stray read, so its size is not meaningful. The chain carries TRBV5-1 and TRBJ2-3; 8 bases are shared with TRBD1. CDR1 SGHRS and CDR2 YFSETQ come from the germline V gene. The CDR3 runs 16 residues. With V trimmed by 1 base and J by 0 bases, 4 bases remained unmatched. CDR3 in DNA: TGCGCCAGCAGCTTGATGACAGGGGCGAGCACAGATACGCAGTATTTT. As protein: CASSLMTGASTDTQYF. Filled out from reference TRBV5-1 and TRBJ2-3, the complete variable domain reads KAGVTQTPRYLIKTRGQQVTLSCSPISGHRSVSWYQQTPGQGLQFLFEYFSETQRNKGNFPGRFSGRQFSNSRSEMNVSTLELGDSALYLCASSLMTGASTDTQYFGPGTRLTVL.

This clonotype was found a few times. This beta chain slipped into a library made for alpha chains as a stray read, so its size is not meaningful. The V gene is TRBV29-1, the J gene TRBJ2-5, with D tentatively TRBD2 (6 bases). V lost 6 bases, J lost 5 bases, and 16 bases lay in between. Germline-derived CDR1 and CDR2 are SQVTM and ANQGSEA. The CDR3 totals 13 residues. In nucleotides, the CDR3 is TGCAGCGTCCTCCGGGGGATGGGGGAGACCCAGTACTTC. It encodes CSVLRGMGETQYF.

This clonotype is judged medium-sized. This beta chain came through as a stray read in a library set up for alpha chains, and its size says little. This chain joins TRBV20-1 and TRBJ2-5, with 9 bases aligning to TRBD2. Germline CDR1 is DFQATT and CDR2 is SNEGSKA (reference sequence). The CDR3 is 18 amino acids. The J segment lost 4 bases and the V segment lost 0 bases, leaving 15 bases of the junction unmatched. The CDR3 region has the DNA TGCAGTGCTAGAGATCAAGGGGGTAGCGGGAGTTGGGGAGAGACCCAGTACTTC. Amino acids: CSARDQGGSGSWGETQYF.

To note about this clonotype: The library was designed around alpha chains, so this beta chain is a stray read whose abundance carries little weight. The rearrangement uses TRBV4-3 and TRBJ2-2; no firm D call. V lost 2 bases and J 2 bases, leaving 3 bases between the germline ends. The CDR3 is 13 amino acids. In germline, CDR1 is LGHNA, CDR2 YSLEER. The DNA of the CDR3 is TGCGCCAGCAGCCAACTAAACACCGGGGAGCTGTTTTTT. This codes for CASSQLNTGELFF.

This clonotype rates as medium-sized. This beta chain was picked up by a library intended for alpha chains and is off target, so its count carries little meaning. This chain joins TRBV28 and TRBJ2-1, with TRBD2 identical over 10 bases. This CDR3 is built from 18 residues. Looked up from germline, CDR1 is MDHEN and CDR2 is SYDVKM. The V segment lost 3 bases and the J segment 3 bases; nucleotides outside the gene matches: 11. The CDR3 sequence is CASSLVIIRTSGYNEQFF. CDR3 bases: TGTGCCAGCAGTTTGGTAATTATCCGGACTAGCGGCTACAATGAGCAGTTCTTC.

This clonotype is medium-sized (0.01 to 0.1%) in the sample. Little can be read into the size of this beta chain, an off-target read in a library designed for alpha chains. This sequence joins TRBV30 and TRBJ2-3; a possible D gene is TRBD2 (5 bases). With 3 bases removed from V and 0 bases from J, the gap between germline ends came to 7 bases. The CDR3 runs to 13 residues. CDR1 and CDR2 from the germline V gene are GTSNPN and SVGIG (reference sequence). CDR3 sequence: CAWSGISTDTQYF. The CDR3 nucleotides read TGTGCCTGGAGCGGGATAAGCACAGATACGCAGTATTTT.

The sample holds a few counts of this clonotype. This beta chain appears as a stray read in a library generated for alpha chains; its size is not informative. The chain carries TRBV5-1 and TRBJ2-1; 10 nucleotides align to TRBD2. The CDR3 contains 16 residues. CDR1 and CDR2 (germline): SGHRS, YFSETQ. After removal of 0 bases from V and 7 bases from J, the junction contained 7 bases not matched to a gene. The CDR3 DNA reads as TGCGCCAGCAGCTTGGTATCTAGCGGGAGTACTAATGAGCAGTTCTTC. It translates to CASSLVSSGSTNEQFF. Full variable domain (missing parts from reference TRBV5-1 and TRBJ2-1): KAGVTQTPRYLIKTRGQQVTLSCSPISGHRSVSWYQQTPGQGLQFLFEYFSETQRNKGNFPGRFSGRQFSNSRSEMNVSTLELGDSALYLCASSLVSSGSTNEQFFGPGTRLTVL.

As regards this clonotype: This beta chain is a stray read from a library made for alpha chains; its abundance is not meaningful. The chain is built from TRBV11-2 and TRBJ2-5; D remains ambiguous. The V gene lost 1 base and the J gene lost 5 bases, with 11 bases spanning the gap. This CDR3 is built from 14 residues. Germline-derived CDR1 and CDR2 are SGHAT and FQNNGV. CDR3 nucleotide sequence: TGTGCCAGCAGCTTAGCCCCCACTTCGGAGACCCAGTACTTC. Protein: CASSLAPTSETQYF.

In the case of this clonotype: For a library built for alpha chains, this beta chain is a stray read; little rests on its size. The genes are TRBV19 and TRBJ2-3; no definite D call. The germline gives CDR1 LNHDA, CDR2 SQIVND (reference sequence). V lost 2 bases, J lost 2 bases, and 5 bases lay in between. The CDR3 spans 13 residues. CDR3 nucleotides: TGTGCCAGTAGTATAATCCACACAGATACGCAGTATTTT. It specifies CASSIIHTDTQYF.

As to this clonotype: This beta chain is a stray read from a library made for alpha chains; its abundance is not meaningful. V gene TRBV6-5 combines with J gene TRBJ2-3, with 8 bases lining up with TRBD2. V lost 5 bases, J lost 4 bases, and 5 bases stayed unmatched. Per germline, CDR1 MNHEY and CDR2 SVGAGI. The CDR3 covers 14 residues. In DNA, the CDR3 is TGTGCCAGCAGTCAGCGGGAGTACGCAGATACGCAGTATTTT. Residues: CASSQREYADTQYF.

As to this clonotype: The size of this beta chain means little, since it is a stray read in a library made for alpha chains. The rearrangement uses TRBV4-3 and TRBJ2-2; D gene unclear. Germline lookup yields CDR1 LGHNA and CDR2 YSLEER. V was pared by 1 base and J by 2 bases, with 8 bases between. The CDR3 runs 15 residues. The CDR3, as DNA: TGCGCCAGCAGCCAAGCTAGGGCAAACACCGGGGAGCTGTTTTTT. Encoded protein: CASSQARANTGELFF.

As concerns this clonotype: A library made for alpha chains picked up this beta chain off target, so its size means little. The rearrangement joins TRBV19 to TRBJ2-4, with unresolved D. This CDR3 contains 17 residues. Trimming shortened V by 1 base and J by 2 bases, and 15 bases separated the two germline ends. Per germline, CDR1 LNHDA and CDR2 SQIVND (reference sequence). The CDR3 region is CASSIVDGMGSKNIQYF. For the CDR3, the DNA is TGTGCCAGTAGTATAGTCGATGGCATGGGGTCCAAAAACATTCAGTACTTC.

Of note for this clonotype: This beta chain lies outside the target of a library built for alpha chains; its clone size means little. The CDR3 is CASSRRVVAGTDTGELFF. The CDR3 nucleotides are TGTGCCAGCAGCCGAAGGGTGGTAGCGGGAACGGACACCGGGGAGCTGTTTTTT. The V gene is TRBV7-6, the J gene TRBJ2-2, with 8 bases lining up with TRBD2. CDR1 is SGHVS, CDR2 FNYEAQ, per germline. Trimming removed 5 bases from V and 3 bases from J; junction bases left unmatched: 14. CDR3 length equals 18 residues.